The T cell receptor beta chain described here comes from a study of T cell responses to AZD1222 COVID-19 vaccine. The CDR3 is 12 amino acids. In germline, CDR1 is ENHRY, CDR2 SYGVKD. V lost 0 bases, J lost 7 bases, and 4 bases lay in between. Using immunoSEQ multiplex PCR, the repertoire was profiled, and TCRdb retains in-frame clones only, with some absent. The table shows approximately 220,000 clones, with roughly 91% occurring only once. The chain links TRBV10-3 to TRBJ2-1; no definite D call. The source material was peripheral blood, sampled on day 0 of MenACWY control vaccination. The source of this sequence is an adult in good health. The CDR3 bases are TGTGCCATCAGTGAGTCGAGGAATGAGCAGTTCTTC. Translated: CAISESRNEQFF.